This T cell receptor beta chain was recovered during a study of blood T cell repertoires in COVID-19. V lost 2 bases and J lost 8, with 14 bases in between. This CDR3 is built from 14 residues. Germline-derived CDR1 and CDR2 are SGDLS and YYNGEE. Per the authors' pipeline: Amplified reference gene primers provided the basis for estimating nucleated cell counts. Assay: immunoSEQ multiplex PCR; the TCRdb copy retains only in-frame clones and omits some. That table is the source of V, J and clone size, and D and trimming were worked out from the DNA. The sample lists approximately 47,000 clones, about 85% occurring once.

The V and J genes are TRBV9 and TRBJ2-4; D is possibly TRBD1 (5 bases). Sequenced sample: peripheral blood. The TCR comes from a woman aged 55 to 70 with acute or convalescent COVID-19. The CDR3 loop is CASSVRPGADIQYF. The CDR3 region has the DNA TGTGCCAGCAGCGTTCGGCCTGGGGCGGACATTCAGTACTTC.